The 27 T cell receptor beta chains in this list originate from one sample, sequenced in a study of T cells in Graves' hyperthyroidism and ophthalmopathy. Researchers took RNA transcripts and amplified the TCR beta CDR3 regions from them. The TCR CDR3 was amplified in a first-round RT-PCR using the HTBI primer set. One entry per CDR3 protein, called by TCRdb with MiXCR from the multiplex PCR reads. The repertoire holds about 290,000 distinct CDR3 sequences, with more than 15% as singletons. Sequencing used blood. The receptor set was obtained from a woman aged 60-70 years with Graves' ophthalmopathy.

Remarks on this clonotype: A much bigger clone sits one base away, suggesting this may be a read error. The genes are TRBV27 and TRBJ2-7, with TRBD1 matching over 9 bases. The trim removed 5 bases at V and 2 bases at J, leaving 10 bases unmatched. CDR3 length: 16 amino acids. Germline CDR1 MNHEY, CDR2 SMNVEV (reference sequence). In nucleotides, the CDR3 is TGTGCCAGCAGTACCCGGGGGACAGGGCTGACCTACGAGCAGTACTTC. This sequence encodes CASSTRGTGLTYEQYF.

The sample holds many counts of this clonotype. The chain employs TRBV20-1 and TRBJ1-1; the D gene is possibly TRBD1 (5 bases). Trimming removed 1 base from V and 1 base from J, with 10 bases in between. This CDR3 has 14 residues. Germline values: CDR1 DFQATT, CDR2 SNEGSKA (reference sequence). CDR3 sequence: CSARGGTANTEAFF. DNA of the CDR3: TGCAGTGCTAGAGGGGGGACGGCGAACACTGAAGCTTTCTTT.

Many counts were recorded for this clonotype. CDR3 DNA sequence: TGTGCCAGCAGTTTAGGACAGTCCTTAACTTTCTACGAGCAGTACTTC. As protein: CASSLGQSLTFYEQYF. The chain recombines TRBV27 with TRBJ2-7; D possibly corresponds to TRBD1 (6 bases). This CDR3 region has 16 residues. Between the trimmed V and J ends, which lost 2 bases and 3 bases, there was a span of 17 bases. Germline assignment: CDR1 MNHEY and CDR2 SMNVEV (reference sequence).

This rearrangement joins TRBV5-1 to TRBJ2-5, with 10 nucleotides matching TRBD1. V shed 4 bases and J 5 bases; nucleotides not matched to a gene: 8. CDR1 and CDR2 from the germline V gene are SGHRS and YFSETQ. This CDR3 region has 15 residues. The DNA of the CDR3 is TGCGCCAGCAGCAAAGGGGACAGGGGTGGGGAGACCCAGTACTTC. Protein sequence: CASSKGDRGGETQYF.

The J gene is TRBJ2-2, the V gene TRBV6-5; no firm D call. The ends were cut back, 2 bases at V and 4 bases at J, with 8 bases in the middle. The CDR3 sequence is 14 residues long. CDR1 is MNHEY, CDR2 SVGAGI, per germline. The CDR3 protein is CASSYQVSTGELFF. Written as DNA, the CDR3 is TGTGCCAGCAGTTACCAAGTCAGCACCGGGGAGCTGTTTTTT.

This clonotype was recorded at least ten times. This chain uses TRBV20-1 with TRBJ1-5; D gene uncertain. Trimming pared 6 bases from V and 3 bases from J, leaving 12 bases between. The CDR3 loop spans 13 amino acids. CDR1 is DFQATT, CDR2 SNEGSKA, per germline (reference sequence). Here the CDR3 DNA reads TGCAGTGCGATTGCAGCGAACAATCAGCCCCAGCATTTT. This encodes CSAIAANNQPQHF.

This chain joins TRBV6-1 and TRBJ1-2; the D gene is possibly TRBD1 (6 bases). From germline, CDR1 is MNHNS and CDR2 SASEGT. The CDR3 contains 14 residues. V dropped 4 bases and J dropped 6 bases, with 15 bases sitting between them. CDR3 region: CASSGYSRGDGYTF. CDR3 nucleotide sequence: TGTGCCAGCAGTGGCTACAGCAGGGGAGATGGCTACACCTTC.

In its sample, this clonotype was seen a few times. The chain combines TRBV10-2 with TRBJ2-5, with D tentatively TRBD1 (7 bases). The V and J ends lost 0 bases and 7 bases respectively, with 9 bases between them. CDR1 is WSHSY and CDR2 is SAAADI in the germline V gene. This CDR3 has 13 residues. DNA for the CDR3: TGCGCCAGCAGTGAGTCCAGGGGGGTGACCCAGTACTTC. It translates to CASSESRGVTQYF.

This clonotype was detected ten times or more. V usage is TRBV9 and J usage is TRBJ2-3; TRBD1 is a possible D gene (6 bases). Trimming took 0 bases from V and 6 from J, leaving 8 bases between them. Looked up from germline, CDR1 is SGDLS and CDR2 is YYNGEE. The CDR3 contains 13 residues. The CDR3 loop is CASSVDTGDTQYF. In DNA form, the CDR3 reads TGTGCCAGCAGCGTAGACACAGGGGATACGCAGTATTTT.

This clonotype has at least ten counts. The chain uses TRBV7-9 and TRBJ2-5, with D perhaps matching TRBD1 or TRBD2 (5 bases each). The CDR3 loop spans 16 amino acids. Trimming cost V 5 bases and J 5 bases, with 21 bases left between them. The germline V gene has CDR1 SEHNR and CDR2 FQNEAQ (reference sequence). CDR3 residues: CASSTLLGRGTETQYF. In nucleotides, the CDR3 is TGTGCCAGCAGCACCCTCCTCGGCAGAGGGACGGAGACCCAGTACTTC.

This clonotype showed up just a few times. The J gene is TRBJ2-3, the V gene TRBV6-2 or TRBV6-3, with D tentatively TRBD2 (5 bases). CDR1 and CDR2 from the germline V gene are MNHEY and SVGEGT. V was shortened by 5 bases and J by 3 bases, with 15 bases between the two germline ends. The CDR3 loop spans 15 amino acids. Here the CDR3 DNA reads TGTGCCAGCAGTCCCCTAGCTATGGGGACAGATACGCAGTATTTT. Protein: CASSPLAMGTDTQYF.

The sample holds a few counts of this clonotype. The chain joins TRBV4-1 to TRBJ2-3; D is perhaps TRBD2 (7 bases). The CDR3 spans 15 residues. V was pared by 4 bases and J by 3 bases, with 14 bases between. The germline V gene has CDR1 MGHRA and CDR2 YSYEKL. The CDR3 bases are TGCGCCAGCAGCCGGGAGGGCAGGGGAACAGATACGCAGTATTTT. This gives the protein CASSREGRGTDTQYF.

This clonotype was recorded only once. The chain recombines TRBV7-2 with TRBJ2-5; possible D gene TRBD1, 6 bases. Germline V gives CDR1 SGHTA, CDR2 FQGNSA. The CDR3 runs 15 residues. The V end was cut by 4 bases, the J end by 3 bases, with 15 bases between. The CDR3 DNA reads TGTGCCAGCAGCTCATTACCGGGACAAGAAGAGACCCAGTACTTC. Residues: CASSSLPGQEETQYF.

CDR3 amino acids: CASSHQRGQAGTGELFF. The CDR3 DNA is TGCGCCAGCAGCCATCAGCGAGGTCAGGCTGGCACCGGGGAGCTGTTTTTT. This rearrangement joins TRBV4-1 to TRBJ2-2; D gene uncertain. CDR1 MGHRA and CDR2 YSYEKL come from the germline V gene. This CDR3 comprises 17 residues. V was cut by 3 bases and J by 4 bases, with 18 bases left in between.

The chain combines TRBV2 with TRBJ2-3; TRBD2 aligns across 13 bases. The germline gives CDR1 SNHLY, CDR2 FYNNEI. With 5 bases clipped from V and 2 bases from J, the junction kept 13 bases outside the gene matches. The CDR3 has 19 residues. The CDR3 sequence is CASSYTAGTSGMITDTQYF. The CDR3 DNA sequence: TGTGCCAGCAGTTATACCGCCGGGACTAGCGGGATGATCACAGATACGCAGTATTTT.

This clonotype was seen ten or more times. The chain employs TRBV28 and TRBJ2-7; D call uncertain. This CDR3 contains 16 residues. CDR1 is MDHEN and CDR2 is SYDVKM in the germline V gene. Trimming stripped 3 bases from V and 1 base from J, with 16 bases between. The CDR3 bases are TGTGCCAGCAGTTTTGCGATAACTACACATTCCTACGAGCAGTACTTC. Translating it yields CASSFAITTHSYEQYF.

Only a few counts were recorded for this clonotype. CDR3 sequence: CASSVAPGLAGESIQYF. The CDR3, as DNA: TGTGCCAGCAGCGTAGCCCCGGGACTAGCGGGAGAAAGCATTCAGTACTTC. The V call is TRBV9, the J call TRBJ2-4, with TRBD2 matching over 14 bases. V trimming: 0 bases; J trimming: 9 bases; junction bases outside the gene matches: 8. Germline CDR1 reads SGDLS; CDR2 reads YYNGEE. This CDR3 comprises 17 residues.

The genes are TRBV20-1 and TRBJ1-6; D perhaps matches TRBD1 (6 bases). V was cut by 1 base and J by 0 bases, with 7 bases left in between. The germline V gene has CDR1 DFQATT and CDR2 SNEGSKA (reference sequence). This CDR3 is built from 15 residues. CDR3 coding DNA: TGCAGTGCTAGAGTGGACAGCTCCTATAATTCACCCCTCCACTTT. The encoded protein is CSARVDSSYNSPLHF.

This clonotype has a handful of counts. The rearrangement links TRBV12-3 or TRBV12-4 to TRBJ2-7; no definite D call. The CDR3 totals 12 residues. Trimming shortened V by 5 bases and J by 6 bases, and 11 bases separated the two germline ends. The DNA of the CDR3 is TGTGCCAGCAGTCGGACCCTAGGCGAGCAGTACTTC. It is translated as CASSRTLGEQYF.

The chain uses TRBV2 and TRBJ1-2; 7 positions match TRBD1. The CDR3 is 12 residues long. The V segment lost 5 bases and the J segment 14 bases; nucleotides outside the gene matches: 11. In germline, CDR1 is SNHLY, CDR2 FYNNEI. The CDR3 loop is CASSSTGPVNTF. The CDR3 DNA reads TGTGCCAGCAGTTCGACAGGGCCCGTTAATACCTTC.

This sequence joins TRBV5-4 and TRBJ2-5, with D perhaps TRBD1 (5 bases). Germline V lookup: CDR1 SGHNT, CDR2 YYREEE (reference sequence). The CDR3 covers 15 residues. V lost 4 bases to trimming and J lost 4 bases, with 17 bases between them. The chain's CDR3 is CASSMGRESRETQYF. CDR3 sequence (DNA): TGTGCCAGCAGCATGGGGCGAGAGTCTCGAGAGACCCAGTACTTC.

The V call is TRBV7-8, the J call TRBJ2-7; the D is unclear. The CDR3 contains 12 residues. Per the germline V gene, CDR1 is SGHVS and CDR2 is FQNEAQ. Trimming stripped 4 bases from V and 4 bases from J, with 8 bases between. CDR3 in amino acids: CASSSVQYEQYF. The CDR3 coding sequence is TGTGCCAGCAGCTCCGTCCAGTACGAGCAGTACTTC.

This clonotype showed up many times. This chain links TRBV28 with TRBJ1-4; D is unresolved. V was clipped by 6 bases and J by 0 bases, with 14 bases between them. CDR3 length equals 16 residues. The V gene's germline CDR1 is MDHEN and CDR2 SYDVKM. The CDR3 DNA reads TGTGCCAGCAGCTCCCGGCGAGGCTCAACTAATGAAAAACTGTTTTTT. Encoded protein: CASSSRRGSTNEKLFF.

The chain uses TRBV11-3 and TRBJ2-5; possibly TRBD2 for D (6 bases). Germline CDR1 is SGHNT and CDR2 is YENEEA. The CDR3 length is 15 residues. Trimming left V 5 bases short and J 4 bases short, with 17 bases between. The CDR3 DNA follows: TGTGCCAGCAGCCCCCGCGGAGGGAGTGGAGAGACCCAGTACTTC. As protein: CASSPRGGSGETQYF.

V usage is TRBV24-1 and J usage is TRBJ1-6, with D hard to call. The CDR3 extends over 13 amino acids. Germline V CDR1 and CDR2: KGHDR, SFDVKD. The V end was cut by 3 bases, the J end by 5 bases, with 4 bases between. CDR3 protein: CATSDHDNSPLHF. The CDR3 DNA reads as TGTGCCACCAGTGATCACGATAATTCACCCCTCCACTTT.

This clonotype was counted ten times or more. The CDR3 DNA is TGTGCCAGCTCACCAGGGGACAGGACCGAAGAGACCCAGTACTTC. It codes for CASSPGDRTEETQYF. The genes are TRBV18 and TRBJ2-5; TRBD1 matches 8 bases. The trim removed 2 bases at V and 3 bases at J, leaving 5 bases unmatched. This CDR3 region has 15 residues. CDR1 KGHSH and CDR2 LQKENI come from the germline V gene.

This clonotype was found many times. This rearrangement joins TRBV7-2 to TRBJ2-3; D uncertain. Trimming took off 1 base at V and 8 bases at J, with 10 bases between the two ends. The CDR3 is made up of 13 amino acids. Per the germline V gene, CDR1 is SGHTA and CDR2 is FQGNSA. The chain's CDR3 is CASSLVERGTQYF. Written as DNA, the CDR3 is TGTGCCAGCAGCTTAGTGGAGCGTGGTACGCAGTATTTT.